Below, one TCR beta chain is given with its context. The antigen is not known. The sample originates from a study of T cells in localized non-small cell lung cancer. Study-level points and caveats: The study linked higher blood T cell density to longer overall survival. In adjacent lung, a median around 50 of the top 100 tumor clones were found. Sequencing involved a lone tumor region, leaving heterogeneity possible. Tumor trailed uninvolved adjacent lung in T cell clonality, which peaked there.

V dropped 2 bases and J dropped 4; count of bases not matched to a gene: 3. This CDR3 has 15 amino acids. Germline CDR1 reads MNHEY; CDR2 reads SVGAGI. Assay: immunoSEQ multiplex PCR; the TCRdb copy retains only in-frame clones and omits some. The table has 25,000 to 35,000 clones, 92% seen once. The rearrangement joins TRBV6-5 to TRBJ2-2; 8 nucleotides agree with TRBD1. The receptor was isolated from a female donor over 55 with stage I lung adenocarcinoma. Here the sequenced sample was peripheral blood, taken before any cancer treatment. As DNA, the CDR3 is TGTGCCAGCAGTTACGGGGACAGGACCACCGGGGAGCTGTTTTTT. Translating it yields CASSYGDRTTGELFF.